The 20 T cell receptor beta chains presented below share a single source sample, sequenced in a study of graft-versus-host responses after intestinal transplantation. No antigen has been identified for these receptors. This table comes from immunoSEQ multiplex PCR, and its TCRdb copy is limited to in-frame clones, with some not included. The table shows just under 90,000 clones, with 75% to 90% occurring only once. Sequenced here: unstimulated CD8+ T cells sorted from spleen or lymph node cells, sampled before intestinal transplant. Receptor source: a human donor who received an intestinal transplant.

The sample holds a few counts of this clone. The genes are TRBV6-6 and TRBJ2-3, with D unclear. The germline V and J ends were trimmed by 0 bases and 0 bases, with 7 bases remaining between them. Germline assignment: CDR1 MNHNY and CDR2 SVGAGI (reference sequence). CDR3 length equals 15 residues. The CDR3 reads CASSYSLPSTDTQYF. The CDR3 DNA is TGTGCCAGCAGTTACTCCCTCCCTAGCACAGATACGCAGTATTTT.

The rearrangement joins TRBV5-1 to TRBJ1-1; D is perhaps TRBD1 (6 bases). The V end lost 3 bases, the J end lost 0 bases, and 6 bases lay between the germline ends. Germline V gene lookup returns CDR1 SGHRS and CDR2 YFSETQ. This CDR3 contains 13 residues. The DNA of the CDR3 is TGCGCCAGCAGCTGGACAGTGAACACTGAAGCTTTCTTT. This encodes CASSWTVNTEAFF.

This sequence joins TRBV27 and TRBJ1-5; 7 bases are shared with TRBD1. The V gene's germline CDR1 is MNHEY and CDR2 SMNVEV (reference sequence). This CDR3 contains 15 residues. The junction had 5 bases not matched to a gene; V was cut back by 0 bases and J by 6 bases. The CDR3 protein is CASSLSWTGLQPQHF. CDR3 coding DNA: TGTGCCAGCAGTTTATCGTGGACAGGTCTTCAGCCCCAGCATTTT.

The chain joins TRBV6-1 to TRBJ2-5, with 7 bases matching TRBD1. The germline V gene has CDR1 MNHNS and CDR2 SASEGT. The CDR3 length is 15 residues. The junction had 8 bases not matched to a gene; V was cut back by 2 bases and J by 5 bases. The CDR3 nucleotides are TGTGCCAGCAGTGAACGCCCACAGGGGTGGGAGACCCAGTACTTC. It is translated as CASSERPQGWETQYF.

V usage is TRBV7-6 and J usage is TRBJ2-3; a possible D gene is TRBD1 (6 bases). V was cut by 2 bases and J by 1 base, with 13 bases left in between. The CDR3 runs 16 residues. Germline CDR1 is SGHVS and CDR2 is FNYEAQ. CDR3 in amino acids: CASSLFGRGRTDTQYF. The CDR3 coding sequence is TGTGCCAGCAGCTTATTCGGCAGGGGCCGCACAGATACGCAGTATTTT.

The CDR3: CASNQRGIEQYF. The DNA for the CDR3 is TGTGCCTCAAATCAAAGGGGGATCGAGCAGTACTTC. The chain carries TRBV6-1 and TRBJ2-7; tentative D call: TRBD1 (6 bases). Between the trimmed V and J ends, which lost 11 bases and 6 bases, there was a span of 17 bases. Looked up from germline, CDR1 is MNHNS and CDR2 is SASEGT. The CDR3 is 12 residues long.

The chain carries TRBV9 and TRBJ2-7, with D perhaps TRBD2 (6 bases). The CDR3 covers 13 residues. Germline CDR1 and CDR2: SGDLS and YYNGEE. V lost 4 bases to trimming and J lost 5 bases, with 13 bases between them. CDR3: CASSFGTGDEQYF. In DNA, the CDR3 is TGTGCCAGCAGCTTCGGGACGGGGGACGAGCAGTACTTC.

Only a few counts were recorded for this clone. The CDR3 spells CASSLPSRTGTSPYEQYF. The CDR3, as DNA: TGTGCCAGCAGCTTACCCTCAAGAACCGGGACGTCCCCCTACGAGCAGTACTTC. The gene calls are TRBV5-6 and TRBJ2-7; D is tentatively TRBD1 or TRBD2 (5 bases each). The V end was cut by 2 bases, the J end by 2 bases, with 23 bases between. The CDR3 is 18 amino acids. The germline gives CDR1 SGHDT, CDR2 YYEEEE. Full variable domain (missing parts from reference TRBV5-6 and TRBJ2-7): DAGVTQSPTHLIKTRGQQVTLRCSPKSGHDTVSWYQQALGQGPQFIFQYYEEEERQRGNFPDRFSGHQFPNYSSELNVNALLLGDSALYLCASSLPSRTGTSPYEQYFGPGTRLTVT.

This clone was counted a few times. The chain combines TRBV6-4 with TRBJ1-2; no firm D call. The length of the CDR3 is 11 residues. Germline V gives CDR1 MRHNA, CDR2 SNTAGT. Trimming pared 8 bases from V and 3 bases from J, leaving 7 bases between. The CDR3 sequence: CASRPDYGYTF. The DNA for the CDR3 is TGTGCCAGCCGCCCCGACTATGGCTACACCTTC.

The V gene is TRBV7-6, the J gene TRBJ2-2; TRBD1 matches 8 bases. The germline V gene encodes CDR1 SGHVS and CDR2 FNYEAQ. The CDR3 loop spans 14 amino acids. Germline trimming cut 2 bases from V and 4 bases from J; bases unmatched to any gene: 0. CDR3 sequence reads: CASSLTGGTGELFF. In nucleotides, the CDR3 is TGTGCCAGCAGCTTAACAGGGGGCACCGGGGAGCTGTTTTTT.

The chain is built from TRBV30 and TRBJ2-3; TRBD1 is a possible D gene (7 bases). Deletions cut 5 bases from V and 5 bases from J, with 14 bases between. Germline V gene lookup returns CDR1 GTSNPN and CDR2 SVGIG (reference sequence). The CDR3 has 13 amino acids. CDR3 sequence (DNA): TGTGCCTGGGGGAGGAACAGGGGAGATACGCAGTATTTT. Amino acids: CAWGRNRGDTQYF. The full variable domain, rest sourced from reference TRBV30 and TRBJ2-3, is SQTIHQWPATLVQPVGSPLSLECTVEGTSNPNLYWYRQAAGRGLQLLFYSVGIGQISSEVPQNLSASRPQDRQFILSSKKLLLSDSGFYLCAWGRNRGDTQYFGPGTRLTVL.

The chain couples TRBV7-9 to TRBJ1-2; D gene ambiguous. CDR1 and CDR2 from the germline V gene are SEHNR and FQNEAQ (reference sequence). The V end was cut by 5 bases, the J end by 4 bases, with 23 bases between. This CDR3 comprises 17 residues. The CDR3 sequence: CASSGVVAGGEGYGYTF. In nucleotides, the CDR3 is TGTGCCAGCAGCGGTGTAGTGGCAGGAGGTGAGGGCTATGGCTACACCTTC.

This chain joins TRBV4-1 and TRBJ2-1; weak D call: TRBD1 (6 bases). The CDR3 covers 13 residues. Germline CDR1 is MGHRA and CDR2 is YSYEKL. The V end lost 4 bases, the J end lost 12 bases, and 16 bases lay between the germline ends. The CDR3 sequence: CASSRVGQVGQFF. The DNA for the CDR3 is TGCGCCAGCAGCCGCGTGGGACAAGTAGGGCAGTTCTTC.

The chain links TRBV9 to TRBJ2-7, with 10 bases identical to TRBD2. CDR1 is SGDLS, CDR2 YYNGEE, per germline. The trim removed 4 bases at V and 6 bases at J, leaving 4 bases unmatched. This CDR3 is built from 13 residues. CDR3 sequence (DNA): TGTGCCAGCAGCTTGGGACTAGCGAGCGAGCAGTACTTC. Residues: CASSLGLASEQYF.

The V gene is TRBV28, the J gene TRBJ1-1; maybe TRBD1 (5 bases). V lost 3 bases and J lost 3, with 14 bases in between. CDR1 and CDR2 (germline): MDHEN, SYDVKM. This CDR3 is built from 15 residues. CDR3 sequence reads: CASSLGQGGDTEAFF. The CDR3 nucleotides are TGTGCCAGCAGTTTGGGCCAGGGCGGGGACACTGAAGCTTTCTTT.

The chain carries TRBV4-1 and TRBJ1-1, with D perhaps matching TRBD1 (6 bases). Germline V gene lookup returns CDR1 MGHRA and CDR2 YSYEKL. Trimming took 1 base from V and 2 from J, leaving 17 bases between them. This CDR3 region has 17 residues. This CDR3 reads CASSQVPGEGGNTEAFF. In DNA, the CDR3 is TGCGCCAGCAGCCAAGTTCCGGGGGAGGGGGGAAACACTGAAGCTTTCTTT.

The chain couples TRBV5-1 to TRBJ2-3; 10 bases are a match to TRBD1. This CDR3 is built from 18 residues. The J segment lost 2 bases and the V segment lost 3 bases, leaving 12 bases of the junction unmatched. From germline, CDR1 is SGHRS and CDR2 YFSETQ. The CDR3 region has the DNA TGCGCCAGCAGCTCCGAAACTCCGACAGGGGGCGTCACAGATACGCAGTATTTT. Protein product: CASSSETPTGGVTDTQYF.

The chain employs TRBV9 and TRBJ2-1; 14 nucleotides agree with TRBD2. CDR1 is SGDLS, CDR2 YYNGEE, per germline. J gave up 9 bases and V 4 bases, and 6 bases lay outside the gene matches. The CDR3 sequence is 15 residues long. CDR3 protein: CASSPRLAGGGEQFF. In nucleotides, the CDR3 is TGTGCCAGCAGCCCCCGACTAGCGGGAGGGGGTGAGCAGTTCTTC.

The genes are TRBV5-6 and TRBJ1-2, with 10 bases identical to TRBD1. Germline lookup yields CDR1 SGHDT and CDR2 YYEEEE. Trimming cost V 0 bases and J 0 bases; bases outside gene matches: 2. There are 16 residues in the CDR3. The CDR3 bases are TGTGCCAGCAGCTTGGTTGGGACAGGGGCTAACTATGGCTACACCTTC. Its translation: CASSLVGTGANYGYTF.

V is TRBV4-1 and J is TRBJ2-2; D call uncertain. Germline V CDR1 and CDR2: MGHRA, YSYEKL. Trimming cost V 2 bases and J 2 bases, with 12 bases left between them. This CDR3 spans 16 amino acids. CDR3 sequence reads: CASSQFVVGNTGELFF. The CDR3 DNA follows: TGCGCCAGCAGCCAATTCGTAGTAGGAAACACCGGGGAGCTGTTTTTT.